A single sample gave rise to the 12 T cell receptor beta chains below, sequenced in a study of blood T cell repertoires in COVID-19. Here immunoSEQ multiplex PCR was the method, and the copy in TCRdb shows in-frame clones only, minus some. The table has approximately 52,000 clones, about 85% seen once. The sample was peripheral blood. The receptors were sampled from a human donor in a cohort sampled during active COVID-19.

This clone showed up just a few times. The chain joins TRBV4-3 to TRBJ1-1; 9 bases are a match to TRBD1. The V and J ends lost 0 bases and 6 bases, in that order; junction bases with no gene match: 5. Germline loops: CDR1 LGHNA, CDR2 YSLEER. The CDR3 has 15 amino acids. CDR3 in DNA: TGCGCCAGCAGCCAAGATCGGTGGACAGGGGCTGAAGCTTTCTTT. Residues: CASSQDRWTGAEAFF.

CDR3 coding DNA: TGTGCCTGGAGTTTTCGGGAATTGGAGACCCAGTACTTC. Residues: CAWSFRELETQYF. This chain joins TRBV30 and TRBJ2-5; the D gene is possibly TRBD2 (5 bases). This CDR3 is 13 amino acids long. The V gene's germline CDR1 is GTSNPN and CDR2 SVGIG (reference sequence). The V end was cut by 2 bases, the J end by 5 bases, with 12 bases between.

This clone showed up just once. The V gene is TRBV27, the J gene TRBJ2-1; TRBD2 matches 8 bases. The V and J ends lost 6 bases and 16 bases, in that order; junction bases with no gene match: 11. Germline loops: CDR1 MNHEY, CDR2 SMNVEV (reference sequence). The CDR3 has 12 amino acids. CDR3 sequence: CASSYASGRFFF. The CDR3 nucleotides read TGTGCCAGCAGCTACGCCAGCGGGAGATTTTTCTTC.

This clone was counted only a few times. This chain uses TRBV30 with TRBJ2-6; TRBD1 is a possible D gene (5 bases). Germline V lookup: CDR1 GTSNPN, CDR2 SVGIG (reference sequence). CDR3 length: 17 amino acids. Between the trimmed V and J ends, which lost 2 bases and 0 bases, there was a span of 14 bases. CDR3 loop: CAWSRGRTRSGANVLTF. In DNA, the CDR3 is TGTGCCTGGAGTAGGGGCCGGACGCGCTCTGGGGCCAACGTCCTGACTTTC.

The genes are TRBV4-1 and TRBJ2-7; D unclear. The germline CDR1 and CDR2 sequences are MGHRA and YSYEKL. Trimming cost V 5 bases and J 7 bases, with 9 bases left between them. The CDR3 is 11 residues long. In DNA, the CDR3 is TGCGCCAGCAGCTCAGTGTATGAGCAGTACTTC. Protein: CASSSVYEQYF.

The rearrangement uses TRBV14 and TRBJ2-1, with TRBD2 matching 8 bases. J was trimmed by 8 bases and V by 1 base; bases with no gene match: 10. CDR1 is SGHDN, CDR2 FVKESK, per germline. The CDR3 has 16 residues. CDR3 bases: TGTGCCAGCAGCCAAGCCTCGGGAGGGTATAGAGATGAGCAGTTCTTC. This translates into CASSQASGGYRDEQFF.

This chain connects TRBV6-5 to TRBJ1-2; 7 bases align to TRBD1. The CDR3 contains 14 residues. Germline V gene lookup returns CDR1 MNHEY and CDR2 SVGAGI. The junction had 10 bases not matched to a gene; V was cut back by 6 bases and J by 6 bases. DNA of the CDR3: TGTGCCAGCAGCCGACAGGGTGGAGGGGATGGCTACACCTTC. Its translation: CASSRQGGGDGYTF.

The chain employs TRBV29-1 and TRBJ1-5; D unresolved. There are 13 residues in the CDR3. V lost 5 bases, J lost 0 bases, and 8 bases lay in between. Germline V lookup: CDR1 SQVTM, CDR2 ANQGSEA. The CDR3 DNA is TGCAGCGTTTCGGGTCCTAGCAATCAGCCCCAGCATTTT. Translating gives CSVSGPSNQPQHF.

This clone was found a few times. The chain links TRBV5-4 to TRBJ2-7, with 7 bases fitting TRBD2. This CDR3 spans 16 amino acids. Losses at the gene ends were 3 bases for V and 0 bases for J; bases not matched to a gene: 9. The germline CDR1 and CDR2 sequences are SGHNT and YYREEE (reference sequence). The CDR3 reads CASSSSSGALSYEQYF. CDR3 nucleotides: TGTGCCAGCAGCTCCTCTAGCGGAGCCCTCTCCTACGAGCAGTACTTC. Looking up the rest from reference TRBV5-4 and TRBJ2-7 gives the full variable domain: ETGVTQSPTHLIKTRGQQVTLRCSSQSGHNTVSWYQQALGQGPQFIFQYYREEENGRGNFPPRFSGLQFPNYSSELNVNALELDDSALYLCASSSSSGALSYEQYFGPGTRLTVT.

This chain joins TRBV5-1 and TRBJ2-5, with TRBD2 identical over 7 bases. CDR3 length equals 15 residues. With V trimmed by 0 bases and J by 2 bases, 4 bases remained unmatched. Germline CDR1 is SGHRS and CDR2 is YFSETQ. The CDR3 is CASSLGSSGQETQYF. As DNA, the CDR3 is TGCGCCAGCAGCTTGGGAAGTAGCGGGCAAGAGACCCAGTACTTC.

The CDR3 loop is CASSQEGWGRGNTEAFF. For the CDR3, the DNA is TGCGCCAGCAGCCAAGAAGGGTGGGGGCGTGGGAACACTGAAGCTTTCTTT. The chain joins TRBV4-3 to TRBJ1-1; TRBD1 is a possible D gene (6 bases). The CDR3 consists of 17 residues. Deletions cut 0 bases from V and 1 base from J, with 15 bases between. The germline CDR1 and CDR2 sequences are LGHNA and YSLEER.

The genes are TRBV2 and TRBJ2-1; D is ambiguous. This CDR3 comprises 15 residues. Germline loops: CDR1 SNHLY, CDR2 FYNNEI. V lost 3 bases, J lost 9 bases, and 18 bases lay in between. The CDR3 DNA reads as TGTGCCAGCAGTGAGCGGCGGCTAGTCGGTGGTGAGCAGTTCTTC. Encoded protein: CASSERRLVGGEQFF. Full variable domain (missing parts from reference TRBV2 and TRBJ2-1): EPEVTQTPSHQVTQMGQEVILRCVPISNHLYFYWYRQILGQKVEFLVSFYNNEISEKSEIFDDQFSVERPDGSNFTLKIRSTKLEDSAMYFCASSERRLVGGEQFFGPGTRLTVL.